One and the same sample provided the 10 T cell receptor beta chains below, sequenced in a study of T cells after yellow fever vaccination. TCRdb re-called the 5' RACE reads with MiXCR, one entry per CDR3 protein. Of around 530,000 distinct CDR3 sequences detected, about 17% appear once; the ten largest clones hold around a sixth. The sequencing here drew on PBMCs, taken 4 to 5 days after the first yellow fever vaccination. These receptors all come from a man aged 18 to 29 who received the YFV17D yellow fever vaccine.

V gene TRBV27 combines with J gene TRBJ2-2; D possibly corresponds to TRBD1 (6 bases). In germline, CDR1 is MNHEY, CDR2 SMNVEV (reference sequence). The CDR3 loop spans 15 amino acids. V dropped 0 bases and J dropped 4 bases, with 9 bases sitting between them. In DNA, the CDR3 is TGTGCCAGCAGTTTATCAGGGGGTGGCACCGGGGAGCTGTTTTTT. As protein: CASSLSGGGTGELFF.

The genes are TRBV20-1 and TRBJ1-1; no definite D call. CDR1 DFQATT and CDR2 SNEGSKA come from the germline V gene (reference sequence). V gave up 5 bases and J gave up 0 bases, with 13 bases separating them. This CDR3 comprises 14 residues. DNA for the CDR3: TGCAGTGCTTTAACTCAGAGGATGAACACTGAAGCTTTCTTT. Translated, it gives CSALTQRMNTEAFF.

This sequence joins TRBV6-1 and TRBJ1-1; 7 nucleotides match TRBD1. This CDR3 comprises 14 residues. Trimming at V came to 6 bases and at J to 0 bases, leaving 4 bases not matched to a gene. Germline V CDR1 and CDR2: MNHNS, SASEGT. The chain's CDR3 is CASRPGQLNTEAFF. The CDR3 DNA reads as TGTGCCAGCAGGCCGGGACAGTTGAACACTGAAGCTTTCTTT.

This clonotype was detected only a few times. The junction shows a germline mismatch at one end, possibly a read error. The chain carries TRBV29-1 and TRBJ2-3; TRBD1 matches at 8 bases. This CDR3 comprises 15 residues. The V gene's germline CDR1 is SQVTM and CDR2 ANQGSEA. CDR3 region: CSVEGTGGATDTQYF. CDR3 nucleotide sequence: TGCAGCGTCGAAGGGACAGGAGGGGCCACAGATACGCAGTATTTT.

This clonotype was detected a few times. CDR3 sequence: CASSLSRLDEQFF. The DNA of the CDR3 is TGTGCCAGCAGCCTCTCCCGACTCGATGAGCAGTTCTTC. J is TRBJ2-1 and V is TRBV11-1; D not resolved. Between the trimmed V and J ends, which lost 5 bases and 8 bases, there was a span of 13 bases. Germline CDR1 SGHAT, CDR2 FQDESV (reference sequence). The CDR3 consists of 13 residues.

In DNA form, the CDR3 reads TGTGCCAGCAGTGAACTAACCGGTTACGAGCAGTACTTC. It codes for CASSELTGYEQYF. V usage is TRBV2 and J usage is TRBJ2-7, with D uncertain. The V end lost 2 bases, the J end lost 4 bases, and 9 bases lay between the germline ends. Germline V lookup: CDR1 SNHLY, CDR2 FYNNEI. This CDR3 has 13 amino acids.

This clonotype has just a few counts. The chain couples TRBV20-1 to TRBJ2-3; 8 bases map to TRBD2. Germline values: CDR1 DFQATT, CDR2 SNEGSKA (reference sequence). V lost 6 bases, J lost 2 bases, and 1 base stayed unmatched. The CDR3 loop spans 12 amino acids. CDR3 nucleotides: TGCAGTGCCGGGGGGGACACAGATACGCAGTATTTT. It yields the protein CSAGGDTDTQYF.

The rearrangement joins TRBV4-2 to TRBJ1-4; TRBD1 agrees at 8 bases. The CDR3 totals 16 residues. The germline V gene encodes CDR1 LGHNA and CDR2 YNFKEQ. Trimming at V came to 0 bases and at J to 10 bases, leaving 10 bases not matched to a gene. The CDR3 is CASSQEQGEMSGKLFF. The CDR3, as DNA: TGTGCCAGCAGCCAAGAACAGGGGGAGATGTCCGGAAAACTGTTTTTT.

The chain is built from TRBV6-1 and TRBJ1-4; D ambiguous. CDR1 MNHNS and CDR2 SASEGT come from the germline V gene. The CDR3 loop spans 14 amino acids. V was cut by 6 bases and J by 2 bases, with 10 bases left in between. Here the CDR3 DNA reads TGTGCCAGCAGGAAGCGGGTTACTAATGAAAAACTGTTTTTT. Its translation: CASRKRVTNEKLFF.

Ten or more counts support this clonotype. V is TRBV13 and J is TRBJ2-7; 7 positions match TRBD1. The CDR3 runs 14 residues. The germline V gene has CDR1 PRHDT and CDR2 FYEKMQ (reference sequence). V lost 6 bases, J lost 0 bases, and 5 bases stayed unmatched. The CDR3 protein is CASRTSGGSYEQYF. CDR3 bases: TGTGCCAGCAGGACCTCAGGGGGCTCCTACGAGCAGTACTTC.